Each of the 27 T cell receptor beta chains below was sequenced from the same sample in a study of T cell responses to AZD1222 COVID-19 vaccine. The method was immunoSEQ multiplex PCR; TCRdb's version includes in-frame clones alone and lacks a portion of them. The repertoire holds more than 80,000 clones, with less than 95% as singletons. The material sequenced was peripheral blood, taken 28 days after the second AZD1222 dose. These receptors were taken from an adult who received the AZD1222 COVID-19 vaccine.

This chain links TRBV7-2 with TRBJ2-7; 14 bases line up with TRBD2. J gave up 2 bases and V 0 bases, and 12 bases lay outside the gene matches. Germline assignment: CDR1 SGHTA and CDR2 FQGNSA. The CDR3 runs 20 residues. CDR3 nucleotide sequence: TGTGCCAGCAGCTTAGCGTCCGATACGGGACTAGCGGGGGCCGCCTACGAGCAGTACTTC. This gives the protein CASSLASDTGLAGAAYEQYF.

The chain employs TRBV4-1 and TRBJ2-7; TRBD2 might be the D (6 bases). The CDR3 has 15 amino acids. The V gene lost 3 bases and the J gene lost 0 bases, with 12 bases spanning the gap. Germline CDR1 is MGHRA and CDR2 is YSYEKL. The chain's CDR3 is CASSQGGGYSYEQYF. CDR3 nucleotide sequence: TGCGCCAGCAGCCAGGGTGGGGGGTACTCCTACGAGCAGTACTTC.

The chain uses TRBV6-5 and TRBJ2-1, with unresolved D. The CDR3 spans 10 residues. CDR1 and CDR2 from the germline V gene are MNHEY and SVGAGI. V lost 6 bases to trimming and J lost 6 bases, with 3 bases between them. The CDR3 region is CASSLNEQFF. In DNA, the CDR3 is TGTGCCAGCAGCCTCAATGAGCAGTTCTTC.

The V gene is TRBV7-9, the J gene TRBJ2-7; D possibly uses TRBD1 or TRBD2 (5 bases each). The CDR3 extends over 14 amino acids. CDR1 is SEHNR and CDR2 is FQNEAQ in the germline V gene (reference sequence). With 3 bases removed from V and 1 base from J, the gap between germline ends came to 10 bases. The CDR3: CASSFPGGSYEQYF. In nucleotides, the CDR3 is TGTGCCAGCAGCTTCCCTGGGGGATCCTACGAGCAGTACTTC. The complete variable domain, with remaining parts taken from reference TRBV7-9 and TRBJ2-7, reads DTGVSQNPRHKITKRGQNVTFRCDPISEHNRLYWYRQTLGQGPEFLTYFQNEAQLEKSRLLSDRFSAERPKGSFSTLEIQRTEQGDSAMYLCASSFPGGSYEQYFGPGTRLTVT.

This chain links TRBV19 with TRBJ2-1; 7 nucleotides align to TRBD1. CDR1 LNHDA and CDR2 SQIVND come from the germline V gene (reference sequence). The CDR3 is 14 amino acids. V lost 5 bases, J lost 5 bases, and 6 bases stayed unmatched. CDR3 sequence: CASSVTGNNNEQFF. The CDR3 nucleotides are TGTGCCAGTAGTGTGACAGGGAACAACAATGAGCAGTTCTTC.

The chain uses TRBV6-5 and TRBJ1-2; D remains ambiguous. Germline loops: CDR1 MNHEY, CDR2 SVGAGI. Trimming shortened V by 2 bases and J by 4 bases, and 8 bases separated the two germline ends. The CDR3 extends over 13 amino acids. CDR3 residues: CASSYEGSYGYTF. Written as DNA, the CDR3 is TGTGCCAGCAGTTACGAGGGCAGCTATGGCTACACCTTC.

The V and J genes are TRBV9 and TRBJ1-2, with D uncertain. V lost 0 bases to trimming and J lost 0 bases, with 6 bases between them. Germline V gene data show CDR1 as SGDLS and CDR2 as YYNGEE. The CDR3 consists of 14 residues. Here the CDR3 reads CASSVDFANYGYTF. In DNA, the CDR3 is TGTGCCAGCAGCGTAGATTTTGCTAACTATGGCTACACCTTC.

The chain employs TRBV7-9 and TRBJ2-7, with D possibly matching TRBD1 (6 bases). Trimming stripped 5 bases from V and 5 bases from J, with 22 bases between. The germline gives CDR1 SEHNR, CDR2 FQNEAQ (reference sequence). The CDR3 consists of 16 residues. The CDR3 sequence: CASSGPPWETGHEQYF. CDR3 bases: TGTGCCAGCAGCGGTCCCCCTTGGGAGACAGGACACGAGCAGTACTTC.

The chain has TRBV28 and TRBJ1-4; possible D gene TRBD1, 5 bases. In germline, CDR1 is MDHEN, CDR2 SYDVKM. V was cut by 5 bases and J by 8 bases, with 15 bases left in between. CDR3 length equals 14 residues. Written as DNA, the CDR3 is TGTGCCAGCAGTAGAGGGGTGGCCTGGGAAAAACTGTTTTTT. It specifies CASSRGVAWEKLFF.

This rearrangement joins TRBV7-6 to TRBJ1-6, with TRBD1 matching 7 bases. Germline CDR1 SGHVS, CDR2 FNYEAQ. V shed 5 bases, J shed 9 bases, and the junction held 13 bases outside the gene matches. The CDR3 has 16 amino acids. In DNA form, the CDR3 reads TGTGCCAGCAGCCCAGAAGGGACAGTCAGCGGTTCACCCCTCCACTTT. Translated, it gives CASSPEGTVSGSPLHF.

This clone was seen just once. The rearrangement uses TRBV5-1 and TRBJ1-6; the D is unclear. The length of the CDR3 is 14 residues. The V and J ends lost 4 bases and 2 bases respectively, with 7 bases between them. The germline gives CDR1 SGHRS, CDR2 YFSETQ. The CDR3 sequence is CASSPGTYNSPLHF. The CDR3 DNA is TGCGCCAGCAGCCCCGGGACCTATAATTCACCCCTCCACTTT.

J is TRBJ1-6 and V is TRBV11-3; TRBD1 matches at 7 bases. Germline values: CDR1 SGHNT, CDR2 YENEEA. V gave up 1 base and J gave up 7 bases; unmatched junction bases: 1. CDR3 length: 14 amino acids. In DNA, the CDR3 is TGTGCCAGCAGCTTAGGAGGGGGCAATTCACCCCTCCACTTT. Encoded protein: CASSLGGGNSPLHF.

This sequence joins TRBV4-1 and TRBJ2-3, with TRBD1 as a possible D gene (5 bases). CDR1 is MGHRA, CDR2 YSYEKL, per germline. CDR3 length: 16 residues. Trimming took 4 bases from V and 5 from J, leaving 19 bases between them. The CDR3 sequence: CASSPLGAASEDTQYF. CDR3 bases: TGCGCCAGCAGCCCTCTTGGGGCTGCCTCGGAAGATACGCAGTATTTT.

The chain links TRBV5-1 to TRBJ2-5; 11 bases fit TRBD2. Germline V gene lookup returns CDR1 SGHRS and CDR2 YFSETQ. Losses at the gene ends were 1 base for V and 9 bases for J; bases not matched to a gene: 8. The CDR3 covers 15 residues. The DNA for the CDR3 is TGCGCCAGCAGCTTGACTAGCGGGGGTTCAGGGGCCCAGTACTTC. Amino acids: CASSLTSGGSGAQYF.

The CDR3 reads CSASWAPTEQYF. In DNA, the CDR3 is TGCAGTGCTAGTTGGGCTCCCACGGAGCAGTACTTC. V gene TRBV20-1 combines with J gene TRBJ2-7; D remains unclear. The V end was cut by 3 bases, the J end by 7 bases, with 13 bases between. The CDR3 covers 12 residues. Looked up from germline, CDR1 is DFQATT and CDR2 is SNEGSKA (reference sequence).

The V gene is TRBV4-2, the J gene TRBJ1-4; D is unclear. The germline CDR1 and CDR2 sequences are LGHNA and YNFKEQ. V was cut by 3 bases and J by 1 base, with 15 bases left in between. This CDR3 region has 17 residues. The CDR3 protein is CASSQMGGHGTNEKLFF. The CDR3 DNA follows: TGTGCCAGCAGCCAGATGGGAGGCCATGGAACTAATGAAAAACTGTTTTTT.

The CDR3 is CASSLTSPYLSTDTQYF. The CDR3 region has the DNA TGTGCCAGCAGCTTAACTAGTCCCTACCTCTCCACAGATACGCAGTATTTT. This chain links TRBV7-6 with TRBJ2-3; D possibly corresponds to TRBD2 (5 bases). Deletions cut 2 bases from V and 2 bases from J, with 17 bases between. Germline CDR1 and CDR2: SGHVS and FNYEAQ. There are 17 residues in the CDR3.

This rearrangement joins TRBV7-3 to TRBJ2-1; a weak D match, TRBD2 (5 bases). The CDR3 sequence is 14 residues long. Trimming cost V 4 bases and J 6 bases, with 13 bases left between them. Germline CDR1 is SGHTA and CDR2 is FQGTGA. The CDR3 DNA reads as TGTGCCAGCAGCTCGGGCCTTGAGGGCAATGAGCAGTTCTTC. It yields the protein CASSSGLEGNEQFF. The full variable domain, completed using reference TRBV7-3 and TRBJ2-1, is GAGVSQTPSNKVTEKGKYVELRCDPISGHTALYWYRQSLGQGPEFLIYFQGTGAADDSGLPNDRFFAVRPEGSVSTLKIQRTERGDSAVYLCASSSGLEGNEQFFGPGTRLTVL.

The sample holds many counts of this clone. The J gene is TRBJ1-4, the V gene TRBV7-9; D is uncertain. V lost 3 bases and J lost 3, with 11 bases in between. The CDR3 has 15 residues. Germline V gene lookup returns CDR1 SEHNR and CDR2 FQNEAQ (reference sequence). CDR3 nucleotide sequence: TGTGCCAGCAGCTTCCCGCGGTTTCCTAATGAAAAACTGTTTTTT. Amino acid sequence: CASSFPRFPNEKLFF.

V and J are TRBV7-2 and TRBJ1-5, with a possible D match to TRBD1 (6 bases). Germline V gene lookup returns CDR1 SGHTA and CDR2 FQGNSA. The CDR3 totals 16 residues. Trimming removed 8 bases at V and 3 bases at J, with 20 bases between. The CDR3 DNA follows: TGTGCCAGCGGAGGGGGGGGAGGTAGTCCCAATCAGCCCCAGCATTTT. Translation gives CASGGGGGSPNQPQHF.

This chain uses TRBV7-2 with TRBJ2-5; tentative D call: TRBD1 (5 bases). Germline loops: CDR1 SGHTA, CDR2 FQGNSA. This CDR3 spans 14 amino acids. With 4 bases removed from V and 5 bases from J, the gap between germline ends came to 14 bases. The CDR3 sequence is CASSSPPGRETQYF. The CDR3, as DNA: TGTGCCAGCAGCTCGCCCCCAGGGCGGGAGACCCAGTACTTC.

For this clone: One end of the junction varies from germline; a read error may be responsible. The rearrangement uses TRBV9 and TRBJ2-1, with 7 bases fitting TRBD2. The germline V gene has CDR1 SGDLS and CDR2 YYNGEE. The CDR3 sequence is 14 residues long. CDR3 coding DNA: TGTGTCAGCAGCCCCACTCTAGCGGAGGGCGAGCAGTTCTTC. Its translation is CVSSPTLAEGEQFF.

The CDR3 protein is CASSLGTVYGYTF. As DNA, the CDR3 is TGTGCCAGCAGCTTAGGGACAGTCTATGGCTACACCTTC. The chain joins TRBV11-3 to TRBJ1-2, with D maybe TRBD1 (6 bases). The V gene lost 1 base and the J gene lost 4 bases, with 7 bases spanning the gap. CDR3 size: 13 residues. Germline CDR1 and CDR2: SGHNT and YENEEA.

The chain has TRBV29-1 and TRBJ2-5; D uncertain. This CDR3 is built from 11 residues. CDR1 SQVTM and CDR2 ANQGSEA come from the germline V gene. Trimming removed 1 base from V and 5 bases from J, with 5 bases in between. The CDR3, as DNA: TGCAGCGTTGAAGTGAGGGAGACCCAGTACTTC. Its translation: CSVEVRETQYF.

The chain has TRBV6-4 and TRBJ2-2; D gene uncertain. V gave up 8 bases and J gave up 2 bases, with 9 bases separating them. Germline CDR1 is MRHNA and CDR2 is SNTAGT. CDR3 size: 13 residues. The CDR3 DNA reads TGTGCCAGCTCAACGACTAACACCGGGGAGCTGTTTTTT. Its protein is CASSTTNTGELFF.

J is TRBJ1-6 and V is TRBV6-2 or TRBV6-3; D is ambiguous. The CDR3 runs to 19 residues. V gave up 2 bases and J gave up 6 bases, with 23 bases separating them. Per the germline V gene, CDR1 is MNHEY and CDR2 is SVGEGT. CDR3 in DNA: TGTGCCAGCAGTTACGTTATCGCGGCGGGAGGAGGTATTAATTCACCCCTCCACTTT. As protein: CASSYVIAAGGGINSPLHF.

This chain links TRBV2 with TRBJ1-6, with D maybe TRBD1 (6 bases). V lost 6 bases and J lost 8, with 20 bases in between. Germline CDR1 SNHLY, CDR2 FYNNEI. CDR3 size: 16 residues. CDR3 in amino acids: CASREGLTGWDSPLHF. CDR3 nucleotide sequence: TGTGCCAGCAGGGAGGGTCTGACAGGTTGGGATTCACCCCTCCACTTT.